Listed below are T cell receptor beta chains from one sample, sequenced in a study of T cells expressing NK-cell markers. TCRdb reprocessed the 5' RACE reads; each CDR3 protein has one entry and no DNA is given. In total, the table holds approximately 170,000 distinct CDR3 sequences. Source material: blood T cells: a sorted CD56 or NKG2C T cell subset, CD4+ or CD8+ T cells, or bulk PBMC T cells (not recorded which). The receptors here all came from a man aged 18-69 years in good health. The CDR3 runs from the conserved cysteine through the conserved F or W.

len,v_gene,j_gene,CDR3aa
11,TRBV5-6,TRBJ1-2,CASSLVNGYTF
15,TRBV12-3/TRBV12-4,TRBJ2-1,CASSLGGGRFNEQFF
11,TRBV29-1,TRBJ2-3,CSGRVADTQYF
14,TRBV5-5,TRBJ2-1,CASSLAPAGNEQFF
18,TRBV2,TRBJ2-2,CASSVWASGIPNTGELFF
13,TRBV5-1,TRBJ1-6,CASSLEGASPLHF
12,TRBV6-1,TRBJ1-4,CASITFNEKLFF
14,TRBV3-1,TRBJ2-1,CASSLFEGRVEQFF
17,TRBV7-9,TRBJ2-3,CASSLGRASGFTDTQYF
16,TRBV11-2,TRBJ2-3,CASSLRLAGDTDTQYF
14,TRBV6-1,TRBJ2-7,CASSATIITYEQYF
16,TRBV15,TRBJ1-5,CATSRGEHSSNQPQHF
15,TRBV5-1,TRBJ2-5,CASSLASRTIETQYF
14,TRBV7-6,TRBJ2-5,CASSLGGSGETQYF
18,TRBV4-2,TRBJ1-2,CASSRTGGELFGYYGYTF
16,TRBV6-1,TRBJ2-1,CASSLGLAGGLNEQFF
16,TRBV3-1,TRBJ1-6,CASSQDPHGARSPLHF
16,TRBV4-1,TRBJ2-1,CASSQGGASGVDEQFF
13,TRBV27,TRBJ2-5,CASSFQGMQTQYF
13,TRBV12-3/TRBV12-4,TRBJ2-5,CASSAMTSETQYF
13,TRBV5-1,TRBJ1-1,CASSGTVNTEAFF
13,TRBV19,TRBJ2-7,CASSILVEDEQYF
13,TRBV28,TRBJ1-1,CASRRWGNTEAFF
14,TRBV20-1,TRBJ1-2,CSARDLGGQGGYTF